This TCR beta chain was identified during a study of T cells after yellow fever vaccination. Broader study findings: Clones that expanded after primary vaccination mostly reappeared after the booster (96% CD4, 88% CD8). Peaking on day 5 versus 15, the secondary response was faster but weaker.

Details on this clonotype: Its cognate antigen is unknown.

Germline V gene lookup returns CDR1 SEHNR and CDR2 FQNEAQ (reference sequence). The CDR3 runs 14 residues. The J segment lost 7 bases and the V segment lost 3 bases, leaving 4 bases of the junction unmatched. TCRdb ran MiXCR on the 5' RACE reads and lists one entry per CDR3 protein. The data show around 310,000 distinct CDR3 sequences, around 3.6% seen once. This rearrangement joins TRBV7-9 to TRBJ2-2; 8 positions agree with TRBD1. Sequencing was performed on PBMCs, taken on the day of the yellow fever booster vaccination. The TCR comes from a man between 18 and 29 years old who received the YFV17D yellow fever vaccine. The CDR3 sequence: CASSFRTGFGELFF. CDR3 in DNA: TGTGCCAGCAGCTTCAGGACAGGGTTCGGGGAGCTGTTTTTT.